The T cell receptor (beta chain) under discussion was sequenced for a study of CXCR3-negative and CXCR3-positive naive CD8 T cells. Study conclusions and caveats: Across naive subsets, surface CD5 expression was comparable, and TCR strength was inferred from properties of the TRB CDR3. Partial loss of CXCR3 expression followed cryopreservation; most assays used fresh PBMCs.

The authors made the TRB cDNA libraries by 5' RACE using UMI labels. TCRdb reprocessed the 5' RACE reads, keeping one entry per CDR3 protein, no DNA. This sample's clone table lists 35,000 to 50,000 distinct CDR3 sequences. The CDR3 has 12 residues. About this clonotype: The antigen remains unidentified.

The rearrangement uses TRBV21-1 and TRBJ1-1. TRBV21-1 is deemed a pseudogene. The sample taken for sequencing was memory CD8+ T cells from blood. The receptor comes from a human donor in good health. Some clones in this sample may be carry-over from other donors' samples. CDR3: CASSKGDTEAFF.